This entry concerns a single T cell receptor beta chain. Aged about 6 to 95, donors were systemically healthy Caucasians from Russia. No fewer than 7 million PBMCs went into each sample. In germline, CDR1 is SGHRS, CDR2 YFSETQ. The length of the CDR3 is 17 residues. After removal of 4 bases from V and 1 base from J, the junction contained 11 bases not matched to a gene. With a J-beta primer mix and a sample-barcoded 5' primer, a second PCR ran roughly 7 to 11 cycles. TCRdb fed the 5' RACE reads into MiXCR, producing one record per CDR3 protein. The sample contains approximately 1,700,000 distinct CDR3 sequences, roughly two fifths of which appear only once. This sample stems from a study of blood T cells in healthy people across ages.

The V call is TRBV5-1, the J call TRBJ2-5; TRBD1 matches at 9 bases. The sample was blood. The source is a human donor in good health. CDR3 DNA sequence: TGCGCCAGCAGCGGACAGGGGCCGCAAGCGATCCAAGAGACCCAGTACTTC. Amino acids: CASSGQGPQAIQETQYF. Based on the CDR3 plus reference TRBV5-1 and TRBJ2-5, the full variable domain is KAGVTQTPRYLIKTRGQQVTLSCSPISGHRSVSWYQQTPGQGLQFLFEYFSETQRNKGNFPGRFSGRQFSNSRSEMNVSTLELGDSALYLCASSGQGPQAIQETQYFGPGTRLLVL.